Listed below are T cell receptor beta chains from one sample, sequenced in a study of T cell repertoires in cytomegalovirus infection. MiXCR, run by TCRdb on the reads, gives a single entry per CDR3 protein. The sample has 490,000 or so distinct CDR3 sequences, 11% seen once. What was sequenced was PBMCs. Receptors originate from a human donor in good health (CMV status not recorded). Some clones in this sample may be carry-over from other donors' samples. Each CDR3 is given with its conserved first and last residue. Fields, in order: J gene, D gene, clone size, V gene, CDR3 DNA, CDR3 protein. A D gene is named only where the DNA matches it firmly. The size entry is marked missing in some rows and otherwise reads once, few, many or a size class.

TRBJ2-6 | TRBD2 | many | TRBV28 | TGTGCCACTATGAGGCTAGCGGGAGAAAGACGCTCTGGGGCCAACGTCCTGACTTTC | CATMRLAGERRSGANVLTF
TRBJ2-7 | - | few | TRBV3-1 | TGTGCCAGCAGCCAAGTTGACGGCCCCTACGAGCAGTACTTC | CASSQVDGPYEQYF
TRBJ1-1 | - | many | TRBV7-9 | TGTGCCAGCAGCTTTGACCAGGGGAACACTGAAGCTTTCTTT | CASSFDQGNTEAFF
TRBJ1-1 | - | - | TRBV2 | TGTGCCAGCAGTGAACCGACAGCCATGAACACTGAAGCTTTCTTT | CASSEPTAMNTEAFF
TRBJ2-2 | TRBD2 | many | TRBV7-3 | TGTGCCAGCAGCTTGACTCCGGGACTAGCTCACACCGGGGAGCTGTTTTTT | CASSLTPGLAHTGELFF
TRBJ2-7 | - | many | TRBV7-8 | TGTGCCAGCAGCTTCGCCCACAATGACGAGCAGTACTTC | CASSFAHNDEQYF
TRBJ2-7 | - | many | TRBV20-1 | TGCAGTGCTAGAGATCAGAAGGGGAATTACGAGCAGTACTTC | CSARDQKGNYEQYF
TRBJ1-1 | TRBD1 | many | TRBV7-9 | TGTGCCAGCAGCTTAGGGACAGGGCCTGAGGCTGAAGCTTTCTTT | CASSLGTGPEAEAFF
TRBJ2-6 | TRBD2 | many | TRBV7-8 | TGTGCCAGCAGCCGAAAAGGACTAGCGGGAGGCCCTTCTGGGGCCAACGTCCTGACTTTC | CASSRKGLAGGPSGANVLTF
TRBJ2-1 | TRBD2 | few | TRBV9 | TGTGCCAGCAGCGTAACTGCGCGGGAGGGTCTTGAGCAGTTCTTC | CASSVTAREGLEQFF
TRBJ2-2 | TRBD2 | many | TRBV7-2 | TGTGCCAGCAGCTTAGCCCCGGGACTAGCGGGAGGAGAGCTGTTTTTT | CASSLAPGLAGGELFF
TRBJ2-2 | - | - | TRBV4-1 | TGCGCCAGCAGCCAAGAGGAGGCAACTACCGGGGAGCTGTTTTTT | CASSQEEATTGELFF
TRBJ1-1 | - | - | TRBV20-1 | TGCAGTGCCTCGGTGCTCGGCCCCCGGGGGACTGAAGCTTTCTTT | CSASVLGPRGTEAFF
TRBJ1-3 | - | many | TRBV12-3/TRBV12-4 | TGTGCCAGCAGTTGGGGACTAAGCTCTGGAAACACCATATATTTT | CASSWGLSSGNTIYF
TRBJ2-3 | - | - | TRBV5-4 | TGTGCCAGCAGCTTGGGAGGGACAATCACAGATACGCAGTATTTT | CASSLGGTITDTQYF
TRBJ2-5 | TRBD2 | many | TRBV11-2 | TGTGCCAGCAGCACCCCCCGGTCTAGCGGGAGGAGGAGAGAGACCCAGTACTTC | CASSTPRSSGRRRETQYF
TRBJ2-3 | TRBD1 | many | TRBV7-2 | TGTGCCAGCCGTCGGGACAGGTTCACAGATACGCAGTATTTT | CASRRDRFTDTQYF
TRBJ1-2 | - | few | TRBV25-1 | TGTGCCAGCAGTGAGTCAGCTAGTAACTATGGCTACACCTTC | CASSESASNYGYTF
TRBJ2-7 | - | many | TRBV6-1 | TGTGCCAGCGCCCTACGGGACGGATACGAGCAGTACTTC | CASALRDGYEQYF
TRBJ2-1 | TRBD2 | many | TRBV20-1 | TGCAGTGTAGGCGGGAGGGCCGGTGGTGAGCAGTTCTTC | CSVGGRAGGEQFF
TRBJ1-4 | - | - | TRBV5-1 | TGCGCCAGCAGCTTGGGGTCAGGACAGACGAATGAAAAACTGTTTTTT | CASSLGSGQTNEKLFF
TRBJ2-5 | - | many | TRBV7-6 | TGTGCCAGCAGCTTCTCGGACTCGAAAGAGACCCAGTACTTC | CASSFSDSKETQYF
TRBJ2-3 | TRBD2 | many | TRBV28 | TGTGCCAGCAGTCCAACTAGCGGGAAGGGGACAGATACGCAGTATTTT | CASSPTSGKGTDTQYF
TRBJ2-7 | - | few | TRBV4-1 | TGCGCCAGCAGCCAAGAAATGTTAGGACAGTCCTACGAGCAGTACTTC | CASSQEMLGQSYEQYF
TRBJ2-1 | TRBD2 | many | TRBV6-2/TRBV6-3 | TGTGCCAGCCGTGACCGCGGGGGGGAGTACAATGAGCAGTTCTTC | CASRDRGGEYNEQFF
TRBJ1-5 | - | - | TRBV18 | TGTGCCAGCTCACCCTTTGCTGCCGGGACGGATAGCAATCAGCCCCAGCATTTT | CASSPFAAGTDSNQPQHF
TRBJ2-5 | TRBD2 | - | TRBV11-2 | TGTGCCAGCAGCTCGCGTGGCGGGGGAGGCCTCGGGGAGACCCAGTACTTC | CASSSRGGGGLGETQYF
TRBJ1-4 | - | many | TRBV5-6 | TGTGCCAGCAGCCACGAGGCTCGGGGCGCGGGTGAAAAACTGTTTTTT | CASSHEARGAGEKLFF
TRBJ2-1 | - | many | TRBV19 | TGTGCCAGTACCCGAGGGACTGCGCACTACAATGAGCAGTTCTTC | CASTRGTAHYNEQFF
TRBJ2-5 | TRBD1 | few | TRBV5-1 | TGCGCCAGCAGCTGGGGACAGGGGGTGTACCAAGAGACCCAGTACTTC | CASSWGQGVYQETQYF